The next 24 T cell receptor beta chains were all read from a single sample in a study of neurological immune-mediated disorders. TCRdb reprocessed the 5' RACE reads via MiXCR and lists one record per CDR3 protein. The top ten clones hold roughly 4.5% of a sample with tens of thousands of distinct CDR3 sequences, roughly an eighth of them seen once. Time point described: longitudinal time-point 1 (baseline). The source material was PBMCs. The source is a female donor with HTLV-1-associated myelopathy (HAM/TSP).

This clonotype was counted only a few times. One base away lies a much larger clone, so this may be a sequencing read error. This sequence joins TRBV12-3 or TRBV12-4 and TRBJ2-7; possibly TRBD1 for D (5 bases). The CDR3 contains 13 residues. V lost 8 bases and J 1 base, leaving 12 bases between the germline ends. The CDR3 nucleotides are TGTGCCAGCGGTTCTCCAGGGTCCTACGAGCAGTACTTC. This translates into CASGSPGSYEQYF.

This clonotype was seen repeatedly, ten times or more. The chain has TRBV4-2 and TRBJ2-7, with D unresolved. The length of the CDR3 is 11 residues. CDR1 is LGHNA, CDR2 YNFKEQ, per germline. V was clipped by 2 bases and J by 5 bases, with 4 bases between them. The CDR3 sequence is CASSQLDEQYF. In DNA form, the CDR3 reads TGTGCCAGCAGCCAACTGGACGAGCAGTACTTC.

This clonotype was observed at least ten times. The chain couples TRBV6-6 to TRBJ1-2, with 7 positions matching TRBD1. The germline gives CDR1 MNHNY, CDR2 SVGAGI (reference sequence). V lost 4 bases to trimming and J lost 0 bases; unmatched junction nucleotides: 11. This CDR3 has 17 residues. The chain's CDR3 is CASSSGGTGVANYGYTF. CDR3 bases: TGTGCCAGCAGTTCAGGCGGAACAGGGGTAGCTAACTATGGCTACACCTTC.

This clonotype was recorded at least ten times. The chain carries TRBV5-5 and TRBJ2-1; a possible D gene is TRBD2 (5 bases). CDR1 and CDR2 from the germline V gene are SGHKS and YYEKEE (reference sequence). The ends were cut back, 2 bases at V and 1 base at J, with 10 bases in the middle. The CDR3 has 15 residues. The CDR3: CASSLADVSYNEQFF. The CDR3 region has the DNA TGTGCCAGCAGCTTAGCGGACGTATCCTACAATGAGCAGTTCTTC.

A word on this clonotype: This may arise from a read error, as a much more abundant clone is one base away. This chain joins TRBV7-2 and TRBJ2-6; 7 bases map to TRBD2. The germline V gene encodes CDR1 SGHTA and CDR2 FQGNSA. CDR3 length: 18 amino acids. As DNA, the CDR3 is TGTGCCAACAGCTTACCGGAGGGAGGGTTATCTGGGGCCAACGTCCTGACTTTC. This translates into CANSLPEGGLSGANVLTF.

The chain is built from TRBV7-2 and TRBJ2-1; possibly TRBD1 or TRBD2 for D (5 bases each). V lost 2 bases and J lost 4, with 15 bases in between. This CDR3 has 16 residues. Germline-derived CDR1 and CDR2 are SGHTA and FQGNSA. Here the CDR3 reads CASSLSEGRVYNEQFF. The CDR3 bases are TGTGCCAGCAGCTTAAGTGAGGGCAGGGTTTACAATGAGCAGTTCTTC.

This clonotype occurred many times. The CDR3, as DNA: TGTGCCATCAGTGGACAGGGTGCTAGGGAGACCCAGTACTTC. It encodes CAISGQGARETQYF. The chain recombines TRBV10-3 with TRBJ2-5, with 7 bases matching TRBD1. Germline-derived CDR1 and CDR2 are ENHRY and SYGVKD. The CDR3 sequence is 14 residues long. Trimming removed 4 bases from V and 5 bases from J; junction bases left unmatched: 7.

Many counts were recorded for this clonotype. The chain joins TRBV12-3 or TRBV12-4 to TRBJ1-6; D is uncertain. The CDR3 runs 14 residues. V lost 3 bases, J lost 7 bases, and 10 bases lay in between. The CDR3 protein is CASSFRDSNSPLHF. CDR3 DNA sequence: TGTGCCAGCAGTTTTCGGGATAGCAATTCACCCCTCCACTTT.

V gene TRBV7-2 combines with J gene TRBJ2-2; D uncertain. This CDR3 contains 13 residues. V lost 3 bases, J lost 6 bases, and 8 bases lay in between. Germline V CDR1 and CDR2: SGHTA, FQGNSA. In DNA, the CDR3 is TGTGCCAGCAGCTTGCTGGGCGCCGGGGAGCTGTTTTTT. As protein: CASSLLGAGELFF.

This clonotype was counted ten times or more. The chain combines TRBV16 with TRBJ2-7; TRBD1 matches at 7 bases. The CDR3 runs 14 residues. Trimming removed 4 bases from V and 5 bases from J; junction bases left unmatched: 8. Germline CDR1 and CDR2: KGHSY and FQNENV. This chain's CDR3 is CASSLGDSKNEQYF. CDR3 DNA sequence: TGTGCCAGCAGCCTAGGGGACAGTAAAAACGAGCAGTACTTC.

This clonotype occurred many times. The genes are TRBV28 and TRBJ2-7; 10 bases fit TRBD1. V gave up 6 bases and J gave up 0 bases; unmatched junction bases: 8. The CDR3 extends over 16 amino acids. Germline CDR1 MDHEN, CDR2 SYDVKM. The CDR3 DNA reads TGTGCCAGCAGCATACCGGGACAGGGGATCTCCTACGAGCAGTACTTC. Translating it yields CASSIPGQGISYEQYF.

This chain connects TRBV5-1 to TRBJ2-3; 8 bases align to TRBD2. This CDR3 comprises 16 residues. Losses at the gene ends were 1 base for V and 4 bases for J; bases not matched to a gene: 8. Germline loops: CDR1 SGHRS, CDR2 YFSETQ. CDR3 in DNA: TGCGCCAGCAGCTTGCGGGGACTAGTGGTCGCAGATACGCAGTATTTT. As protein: CASSLRGLVVADTQYF.

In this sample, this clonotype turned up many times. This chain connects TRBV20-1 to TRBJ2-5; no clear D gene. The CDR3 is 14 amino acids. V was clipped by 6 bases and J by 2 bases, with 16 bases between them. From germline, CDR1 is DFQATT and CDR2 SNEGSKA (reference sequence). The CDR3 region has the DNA TGCAGTGCCGTCACAAACTTGATGCAAGAGACCCAGTACTTC. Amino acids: CSAVTNLMQETQYF.

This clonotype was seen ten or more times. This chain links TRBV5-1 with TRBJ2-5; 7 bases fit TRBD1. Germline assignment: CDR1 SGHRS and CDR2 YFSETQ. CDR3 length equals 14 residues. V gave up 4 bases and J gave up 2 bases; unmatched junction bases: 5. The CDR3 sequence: CASSPRTGQETQYF. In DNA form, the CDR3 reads TGCGCCAGCAGCCCGCGGACAGGACAAGAGACCCAGTACTTC.

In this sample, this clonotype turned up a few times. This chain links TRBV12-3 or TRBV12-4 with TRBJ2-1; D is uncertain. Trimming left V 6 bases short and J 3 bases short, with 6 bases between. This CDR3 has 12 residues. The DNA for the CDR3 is TGTGCCAGCAGATACAGCTACAATGAGCAGTTCTTC. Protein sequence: CASRYSYNEQFF.

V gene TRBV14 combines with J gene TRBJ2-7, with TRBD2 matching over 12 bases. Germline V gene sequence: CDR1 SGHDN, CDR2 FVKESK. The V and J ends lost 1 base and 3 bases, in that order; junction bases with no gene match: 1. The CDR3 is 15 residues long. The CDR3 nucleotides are TGTGCCAGCAGCCAAGCTAGCGGGGGGGGCTACGAGCAGTACTTC. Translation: CASSQASGGGYEQYF.

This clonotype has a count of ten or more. CDR3 nucleotides: TGTGCCAGCAGCTTAGGGGGCGGGGGCAATTACGAGCAGTACTTC. Amino acids: CASSLGGGGNYEQYF. The V gene is TRBV7-2, the J gene TRBJ2-7; D may be TRBD2 (7 bases). The CDR3 loop spans 15 amino acids. Germline CDR1 is SGHTA and CDR2 is FQGNSA. V lost 1 base to trimming and J lost 4 bases, with 14 bases between them.

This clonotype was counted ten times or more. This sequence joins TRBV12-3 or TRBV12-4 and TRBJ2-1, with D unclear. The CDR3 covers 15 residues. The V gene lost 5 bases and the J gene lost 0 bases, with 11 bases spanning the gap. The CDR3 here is CASSPARTSYNEQFF. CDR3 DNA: TGTGCCAGCAGTCCAGCTCGGACCTCCTACAATGAGCAGTTCTTC.

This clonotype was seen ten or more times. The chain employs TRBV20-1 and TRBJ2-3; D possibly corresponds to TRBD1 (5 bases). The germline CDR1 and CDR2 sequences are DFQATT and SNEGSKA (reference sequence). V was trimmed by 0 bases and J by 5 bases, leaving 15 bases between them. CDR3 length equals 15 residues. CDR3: CSARDKKGPKDTQYF. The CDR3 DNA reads TGCAGTGCTAGAGATAAGAAGGGGCCTAAAGATACGCAGTATTTT.

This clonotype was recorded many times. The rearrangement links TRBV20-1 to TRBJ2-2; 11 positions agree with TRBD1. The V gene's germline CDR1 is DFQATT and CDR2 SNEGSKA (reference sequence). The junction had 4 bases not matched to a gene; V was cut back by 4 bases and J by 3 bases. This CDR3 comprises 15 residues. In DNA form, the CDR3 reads TGCAGTGCTAAGGACAGGGGGCTGGACACCGGGGAGCTGTTTTTT. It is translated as CSAKDRGLDTGELFF.

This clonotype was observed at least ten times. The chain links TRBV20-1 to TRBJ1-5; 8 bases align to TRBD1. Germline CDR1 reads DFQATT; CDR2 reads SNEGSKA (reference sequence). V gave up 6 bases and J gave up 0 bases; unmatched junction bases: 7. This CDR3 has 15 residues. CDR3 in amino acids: CSAPGQGFSNQPQHF. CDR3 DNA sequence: TGCAGTGCCCCTGGACAGGGATTTAGCAATCAGCCCCAGCATTTT.

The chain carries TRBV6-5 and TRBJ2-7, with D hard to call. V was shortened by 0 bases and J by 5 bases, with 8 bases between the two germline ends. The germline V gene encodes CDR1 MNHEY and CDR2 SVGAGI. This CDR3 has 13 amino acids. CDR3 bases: TGTGCCAGCAGTTACTCGCTTTTGGACGAGCAGTACTTC. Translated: CASSYSLLDEQYF.

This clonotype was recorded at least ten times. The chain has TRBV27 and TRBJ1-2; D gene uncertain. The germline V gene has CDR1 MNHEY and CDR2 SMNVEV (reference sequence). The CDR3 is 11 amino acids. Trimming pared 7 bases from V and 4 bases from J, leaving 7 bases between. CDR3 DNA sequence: TGTGCCAGCACCCCCACCTATGGCTACACCTTC. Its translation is CASTPTYGYTF.

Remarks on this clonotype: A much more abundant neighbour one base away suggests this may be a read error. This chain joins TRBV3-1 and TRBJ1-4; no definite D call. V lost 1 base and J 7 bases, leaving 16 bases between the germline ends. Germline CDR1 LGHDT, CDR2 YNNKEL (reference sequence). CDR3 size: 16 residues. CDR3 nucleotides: TGTGCCAGCAGCCAAGCAACCGTAGGGTCGGGTGAAAAACTGTTTTTT. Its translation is CASSQATVGSGEKLFF.